These 6 T cell receptor beta chains were sequenced from one sample in a study of PD-1 blockade in mismatch repair-deficient tumors. This table comes from immunoSEQ multiplex PCR, and its TCRdb copy is limited to in-frame clones, with some not included. The sample lists 38,000 or so clones; approximately 85% were seen once. Sequenced material: peripheral blood, taken roughly 76 weeks after starting pembrolizumab. The source of these receptors is an adult with mismatch repair-deficient cancer.

This chain links TRBV7-2 with TRBJ1-3; no reliable D call. Trimming shortened V by 2 bases and J by 0 bases, and 11 bases separated the two germline ends. The CDR3 spans 16 residues. Germline values: CDR1 SGHTA, CDR2 FQGNSA. The DNA of the CDR3 is TGTGCCAGCAGCTTAAGTCACGGGAACTCTGGAAACACCATATATTTT. This gives the protein CASSLSHGNSGNTIYF.

The chain is built from TRBV27 and TRBJ2-1; 7 bases are a match to TRBD1. Germline loops: CDR1 MNHEY, CDR2 SMNVEV (reference sequence). V lost 5 bases to trimming and J lost 16 bases; unmatched junction nucleotides: 8. The CDR3 loop spans 11 amino acids. CDR3 amino acids: CASSLGTDSFF. In DNA form, the CDR3 reads TGTGCCAGCAGTCTCGGGACAGACTCCTTCTTC.

The chain has TRBV19 and TRBJ1-2; maybe TRBD1 (5 bases). Germline V gives CDR1 LNHDA, CDR2 SQIVND (reference sequence). This CDR3 region has 13 residues. V was clipped by 11 bases and J by 4 bases, with 17 bases between them. The CDR3 DNA reads as TGTGCCTCGGAGCCAGGGTCCCCCTATGGCTACACCTTC. As protein: CASEPGSPYGYTF.

V and J are TRBV7-6 and TRBJ2-2; the D gene is possibly TRBD2 (7 bases). The CDR3 extends over 15 amino acids. CDR1 SGHVS and CDR2 FNYEAQ come from the germline V gene. Trimming pared 3 bases from V and 4 bases from J, leaving 12 bases between. The CDR3 nucleotides read TGTGCCAGCAGCTTGGGGGGGGCCGGCACCGGGGAGCTGTTTTTT. It is translated as CASSLGGAGTGELFF.

The chain links TRBV4-1 to TRBJ1-5, with D perhaps TRBD1 (6 bases). Trimming left V 1 base short and J 0 bases short, with 10 bases between. The germline CDR1 and CDR2 sequences are MGHRA and YSYEKL. CDR3 length: 16 residues. The CDR3 nucleotides are TGCGCCAGCAGCCAAGTTTCGACAGGTAGCAATCAGCCCCAGCATTTT. Residues: CASSQVSTGSNQPQHF.

V usage is TRBV30 and J usage is TRBJ1-2; D might be TRBD1 (6 bases). Looked up from germline, CDR1 is GTSNPN and CDR2 is SVGIG (reference sequence). V lost 2 bases and J lost 3, with 13 bases in between. This CDR3 has 14 amino acids. CDR3 bases: TGTGCCTGGAGTTCCAGGGGAGACGACTATGGCTACACCTTC. Protein sequence: CAWSSRGDDYGYTF.